This TCR beta chain emerged from a study of shared clonotypes between healthy human individuals. Findings and caveats of the study: Donors were few, which limited the genetic and exposure-history diversity represented. Investigators expected sequencing depth to affect clonotype sharing among donors.

To note about this clone: Antigen unknown.

CDR3 size: 15 residues. The germline gives CDR1 SGHRS, CDR2 YFSETQ. The junction had 7 bases not matched to a gene; V was cut back by 4 bases and J by 5 bases. Data came from immunoSEQ multiplex PCR; TCRdb stores just in-frame clones and leaves some out. Of about 480,000 clones in the sample, about four fifths were seen once. The chain employs TRBV5-1 and TRBJ2-5; the match to TRBD1 covers 11 bases. The TCR originated in a middle-aged woman in good health. Some clones in this sample may be carry-over from other donors' samples. Sequenced input: PBMCs. CDR3 loop: CASSPGQGEWETQYF. DNA for the CDR3: TGCGCCAGCAGCCCGGGACAGGGGGAGTGGGAGACCCAGTACTTC.